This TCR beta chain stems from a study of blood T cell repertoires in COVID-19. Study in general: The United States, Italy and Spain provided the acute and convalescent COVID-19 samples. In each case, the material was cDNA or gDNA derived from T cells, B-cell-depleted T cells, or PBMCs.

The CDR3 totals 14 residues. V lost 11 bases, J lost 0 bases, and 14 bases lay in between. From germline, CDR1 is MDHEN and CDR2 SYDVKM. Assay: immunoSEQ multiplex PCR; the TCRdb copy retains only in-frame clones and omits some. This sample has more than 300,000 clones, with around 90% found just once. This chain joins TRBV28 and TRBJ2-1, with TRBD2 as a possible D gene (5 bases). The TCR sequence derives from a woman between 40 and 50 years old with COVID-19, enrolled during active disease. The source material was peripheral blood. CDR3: CAAWRASSYNEQFF. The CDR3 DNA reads TGTGCCGCCTGGCGGGCGAGCTCCTACAATGAGCAGTTCTTC. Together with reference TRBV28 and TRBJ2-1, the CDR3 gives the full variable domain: DVKVTQSSRYLVKRTGEKVFLECVQDMDHENMFWYRQDPGLGLRLIYFSYDVKMKEKGDIPEGYSVSREKKERFSLILESASTNQTSMYLCAAWRASSYNEQFFGPGTRLTVL.